This T cell receptor beta chain is from a study of blood T cell repertoires in COVID-19. Clones were read by immunoSEQ multiplex PCR, and TCRdb kept only the in-frame ones, dropping some. Seen here are around 300,000 clones, around nine tenths observed once, and the top ten hold less than 2%. This clonotype originated in a woman aged 60-70 years who had recovered from COVID-19. The sample taken for sequencing was PBMCs or T cells enriched from blood (not recorded which).

The CDR3 is CASSSGQGYEKLFF. CDR3 in DNA: TGCGCCAGCAGCTCTGGACAGGGTTACGAAAAACTGTTTTTT. The V call is TRBV5-1, the J call TRBJ1-4; 8 bases agree with TRBD1. Germline V gene lookup returns CDR1 SGHRS and CDR2 YFSETQ. Trimming removed 3 bases from V and 8 bases from J; junction bases left unmatched: 6. The CDR3 is 14 amino acids.